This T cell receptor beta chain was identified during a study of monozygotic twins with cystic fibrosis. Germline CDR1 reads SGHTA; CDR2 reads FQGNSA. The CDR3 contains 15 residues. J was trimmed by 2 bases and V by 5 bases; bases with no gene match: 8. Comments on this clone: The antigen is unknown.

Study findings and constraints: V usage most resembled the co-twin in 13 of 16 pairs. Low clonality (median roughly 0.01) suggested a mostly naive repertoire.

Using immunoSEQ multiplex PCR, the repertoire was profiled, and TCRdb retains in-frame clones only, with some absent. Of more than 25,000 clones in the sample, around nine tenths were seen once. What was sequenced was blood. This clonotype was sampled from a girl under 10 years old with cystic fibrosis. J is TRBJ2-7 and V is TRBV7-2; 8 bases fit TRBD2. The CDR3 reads CASSPTRGVAYEQYF. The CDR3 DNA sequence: TGTGCCAGCAGCCCGACGCGGGGGGTTGCCTACGAGCAGTACTTC. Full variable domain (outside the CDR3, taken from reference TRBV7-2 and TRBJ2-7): GAGVSQSPSNKVTEKGKDVELRCDPISGHTALYWYRQSLGQGLEFLIYFQGNSAPDKSGLPSDRFSAERTGGSVSTLTIQRTQQEDSAVYLCASSPTRGVAYEQYFGPGTRLTVT.